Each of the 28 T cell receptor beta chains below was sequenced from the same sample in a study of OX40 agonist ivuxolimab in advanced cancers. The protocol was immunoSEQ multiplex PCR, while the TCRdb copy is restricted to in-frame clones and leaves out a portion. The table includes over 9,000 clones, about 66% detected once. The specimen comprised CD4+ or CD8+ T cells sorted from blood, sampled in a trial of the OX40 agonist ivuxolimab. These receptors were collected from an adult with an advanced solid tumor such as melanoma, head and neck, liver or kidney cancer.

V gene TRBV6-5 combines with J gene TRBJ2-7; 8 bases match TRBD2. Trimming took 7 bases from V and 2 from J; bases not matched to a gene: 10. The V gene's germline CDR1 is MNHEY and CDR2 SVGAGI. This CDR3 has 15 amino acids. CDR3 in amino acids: CASTKTSVFPYEQYF. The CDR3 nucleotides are TGTGCCAGCACCAAGACTAGCGTATTCCCCTACGAGCAGTACTTC.

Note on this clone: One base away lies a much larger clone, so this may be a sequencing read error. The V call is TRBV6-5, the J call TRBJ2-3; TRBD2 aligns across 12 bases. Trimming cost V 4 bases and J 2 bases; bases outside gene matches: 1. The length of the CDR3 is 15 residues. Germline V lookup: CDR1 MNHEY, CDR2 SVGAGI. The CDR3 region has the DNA TGTGCCAGCAGTTCTAGCGGGGGGGCCACAGATACGCAGTATTTT. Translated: CASSSSGGATDTQYF.

The CDR3 bases are TGCGCCAGCAGCCACGTCACTAGCGCACACAATGAGCAGTTCTTC. Its translation is CASSHVTSAHNEQFF. V is TRBV4-3 and J is TRBJ2-1; 7 bases are shared with TRBD2. Unmatched junction bases numbered 7, after V lost 3 bases and J lost 5 bases. Looked up from germline, CDR1 is LGHNA and CDR2 is YSLEER. The CDR3 contains 15 residues.

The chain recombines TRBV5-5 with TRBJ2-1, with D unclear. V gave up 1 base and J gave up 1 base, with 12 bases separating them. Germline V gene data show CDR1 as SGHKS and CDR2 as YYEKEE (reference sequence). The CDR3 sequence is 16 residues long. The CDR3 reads CASSLLPDGSYNEQFF. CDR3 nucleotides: TGTGCCAGCAGCTTGTTACCGGACGGGTCCTACAATGAGCAGTTCTTC.

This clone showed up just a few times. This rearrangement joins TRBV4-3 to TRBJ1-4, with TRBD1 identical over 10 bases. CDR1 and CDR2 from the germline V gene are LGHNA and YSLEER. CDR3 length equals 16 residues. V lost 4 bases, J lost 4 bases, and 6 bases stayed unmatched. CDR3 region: CASSLLGDRGNEKLFF. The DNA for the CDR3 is TGCGCCAGCAGCCTGCTGGGGGACAGGGGTAATGAAAAACTGTTTTTT.

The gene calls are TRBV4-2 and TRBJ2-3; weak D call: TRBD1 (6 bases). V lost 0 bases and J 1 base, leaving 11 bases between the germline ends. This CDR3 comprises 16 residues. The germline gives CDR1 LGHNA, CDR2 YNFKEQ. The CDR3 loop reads CASSQELAGGTDTQYF. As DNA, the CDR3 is TGTGCCAGCAGCCAAGAGTTGGCAGGGGGCACAGATACGCAGTATTTT.

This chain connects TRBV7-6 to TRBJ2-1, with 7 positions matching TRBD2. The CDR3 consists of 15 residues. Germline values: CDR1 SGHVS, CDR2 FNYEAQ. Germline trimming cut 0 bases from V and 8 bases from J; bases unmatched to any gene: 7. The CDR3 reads CASSLATSSNDEQFF. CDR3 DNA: TGTGCCAGCAGCTTAGCGACTAGCTCTAACGATGAGCAGTTCTTC.

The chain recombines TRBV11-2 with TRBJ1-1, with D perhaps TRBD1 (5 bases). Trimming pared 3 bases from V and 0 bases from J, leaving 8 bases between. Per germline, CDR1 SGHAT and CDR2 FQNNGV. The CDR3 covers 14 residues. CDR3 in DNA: TGTGCCAGCAGCTTGCCGGACATGAACACTGAAGCTTTCTTT. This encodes CASSLPDMNTEAFF.

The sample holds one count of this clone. For the CDR3, the DNA is TGTGCCAGCACCGACAGGGTCTACGAGCAGTACTTC. This gives the protein CASTDRVYEQYF. V usage is TRBV25-1 and J usage is TRBJ2-7; 7 bases agree with TRBD1. This CDR3 has 12 residues. CDR1 MGHDK and CDR2 SYGVNS come from the germline V gene. Trimming took 7 bases from V and 3 from J; bases not matched to a gene: 3.

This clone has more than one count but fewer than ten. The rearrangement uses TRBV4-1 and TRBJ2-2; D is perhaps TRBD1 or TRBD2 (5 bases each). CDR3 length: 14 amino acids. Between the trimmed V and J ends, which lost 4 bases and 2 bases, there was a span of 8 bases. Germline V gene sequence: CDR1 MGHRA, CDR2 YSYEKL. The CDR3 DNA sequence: TGCGCCAGCAGCCTGGGACGTAACACCGGGGAGCTGTTTTTT. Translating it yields CASSLGRNTGELFF.

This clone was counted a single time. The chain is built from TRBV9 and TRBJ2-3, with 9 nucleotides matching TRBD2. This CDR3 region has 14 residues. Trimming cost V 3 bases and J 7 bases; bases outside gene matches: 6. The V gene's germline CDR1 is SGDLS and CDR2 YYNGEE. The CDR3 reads CASSAPAGGNTQYF. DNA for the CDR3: TGTGCCAGCAGCGCCCCCGCGGGGGGGAATACGCAGTATTTT.

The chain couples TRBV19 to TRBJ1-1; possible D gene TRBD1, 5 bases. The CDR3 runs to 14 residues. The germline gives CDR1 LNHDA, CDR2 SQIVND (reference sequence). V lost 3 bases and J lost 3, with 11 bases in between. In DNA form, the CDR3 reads TGTGCCAGTAGTATCTCGGGACTCGACACTGAAGCTTTCTTT. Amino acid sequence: CASSISGLDTEAFF.

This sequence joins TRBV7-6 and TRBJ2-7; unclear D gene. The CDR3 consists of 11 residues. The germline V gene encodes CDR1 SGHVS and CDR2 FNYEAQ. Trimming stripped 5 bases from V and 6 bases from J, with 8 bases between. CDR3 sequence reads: CASSTGSEQYF. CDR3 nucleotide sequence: TGTGCCAGCAGCACTGGAAGCGAGCAGTACTTC.

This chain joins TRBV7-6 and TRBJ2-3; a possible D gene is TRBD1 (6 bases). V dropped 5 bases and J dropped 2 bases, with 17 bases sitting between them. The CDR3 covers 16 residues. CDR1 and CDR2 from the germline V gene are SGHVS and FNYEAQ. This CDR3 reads CASSAQSGALTDTQYF. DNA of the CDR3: TGTGCCAGCAGCGCCCAGTCAGGGGCCCTCACAGATACGCAGTATTTT.

In DNA, the CDR3 is TGTGCCAGCAGTCCCTTAGCGGAATCCTACGAGCAGTACTTC. This codes for CASSPLAESYEQYF. V and J are TRBV27 and TRBJ2-7; a possible D gene is TRBD2 (6 bases). The CDR3 runs to 14 residues. The V gene lost 5 bases and the J gene lost 1 base, with 12 bases spanning the gap. The V gene's germline CDR1 is MNHEY and CDR2 SMNVEV (reference sequence).

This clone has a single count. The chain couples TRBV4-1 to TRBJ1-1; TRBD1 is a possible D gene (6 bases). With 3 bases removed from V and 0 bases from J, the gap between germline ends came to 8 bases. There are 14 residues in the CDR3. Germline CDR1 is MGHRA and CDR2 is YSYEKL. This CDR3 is CASSQDSLNTEAFF. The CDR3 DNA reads TGCGCCAGCAGCCAGGACAGCCTGAACACTGAAGCTTTCTTT.

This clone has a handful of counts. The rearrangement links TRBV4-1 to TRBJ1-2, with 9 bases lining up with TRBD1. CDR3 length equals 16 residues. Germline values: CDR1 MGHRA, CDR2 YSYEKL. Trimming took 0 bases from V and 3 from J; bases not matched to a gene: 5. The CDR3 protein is CASSQDRTGGYYGYTF. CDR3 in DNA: TGCGCCAGCAGCCAAGATCGTACAGGGGGCTACTATGGCTACACCTTC.

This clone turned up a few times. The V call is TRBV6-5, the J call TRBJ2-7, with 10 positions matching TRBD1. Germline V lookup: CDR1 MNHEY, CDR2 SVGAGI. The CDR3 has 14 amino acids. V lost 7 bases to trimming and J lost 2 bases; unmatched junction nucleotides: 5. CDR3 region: CASKGQGETYEQYF. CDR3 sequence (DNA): TGTGCCAGCAAAGGACAGGGGGAGACCTACGAGCAGTACTTC.

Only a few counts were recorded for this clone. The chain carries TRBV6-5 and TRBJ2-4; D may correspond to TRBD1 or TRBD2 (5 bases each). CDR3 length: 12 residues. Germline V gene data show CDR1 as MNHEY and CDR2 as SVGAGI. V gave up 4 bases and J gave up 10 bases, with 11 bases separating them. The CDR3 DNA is TGTGCCAGCAGTTGGGACGGAGATATTCAGTACTTC. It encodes CASSWDGDIQYF.

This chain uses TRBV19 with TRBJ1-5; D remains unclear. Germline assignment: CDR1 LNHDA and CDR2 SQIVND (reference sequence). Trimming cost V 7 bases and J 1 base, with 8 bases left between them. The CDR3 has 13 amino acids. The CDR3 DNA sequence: TGTGCCAGTATGAAAGGGAGCAATCAGCCCCAGCATTTT. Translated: CASMKGSNQPQHF.

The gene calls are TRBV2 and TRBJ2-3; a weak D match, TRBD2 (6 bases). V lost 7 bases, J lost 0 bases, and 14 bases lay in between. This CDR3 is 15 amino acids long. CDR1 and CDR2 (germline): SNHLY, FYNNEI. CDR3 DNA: TGTGCCAGCATTGGACTATTCCCAAGCACAGATACGCAGTATTTT. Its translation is CASIGLFPSTDTQYF. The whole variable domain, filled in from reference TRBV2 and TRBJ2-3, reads EPEVTQTPSHQVTQMGQEVILRCVPISNHLYFYWYRQILGQKVEFLVSFYNNEISEKSEIFDDQFSVERPDGSNFTLKIRSTKLEDSAMYFCASIGLFPSTDTQYFGPGTRLTVL.

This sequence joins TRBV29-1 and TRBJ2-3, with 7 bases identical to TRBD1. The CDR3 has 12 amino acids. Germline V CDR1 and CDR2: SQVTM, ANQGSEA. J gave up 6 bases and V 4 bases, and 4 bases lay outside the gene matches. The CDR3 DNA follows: TGCAGCGTTGTAGGCAGGGGGGATACGCAGTATTTT. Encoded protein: CSVVGRGDTQYF.

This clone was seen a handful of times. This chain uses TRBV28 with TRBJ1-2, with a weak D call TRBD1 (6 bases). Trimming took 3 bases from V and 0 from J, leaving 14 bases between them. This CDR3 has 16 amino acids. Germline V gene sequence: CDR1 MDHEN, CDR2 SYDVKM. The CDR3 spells CASSFTGTSANYGYTF. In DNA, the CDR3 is TGTGCCAGCAGTTTCACCGGGACATCAGCTAACTATGGCTACACCTTC.

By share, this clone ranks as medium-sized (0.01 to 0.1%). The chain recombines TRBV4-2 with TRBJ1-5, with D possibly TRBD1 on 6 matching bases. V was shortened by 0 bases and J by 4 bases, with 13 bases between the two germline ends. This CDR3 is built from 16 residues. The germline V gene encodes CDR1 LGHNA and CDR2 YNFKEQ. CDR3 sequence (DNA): TGTGCCAGCAGCCAAGATCCAGGGGCGGCGAATCAGCCCCAGCATTTT. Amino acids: CASSQDPGAANQPQHF.

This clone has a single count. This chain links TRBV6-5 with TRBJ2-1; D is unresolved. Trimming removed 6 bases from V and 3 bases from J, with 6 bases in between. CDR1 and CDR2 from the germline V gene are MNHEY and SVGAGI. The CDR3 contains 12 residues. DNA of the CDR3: TGTGCCAGCAGCCATGTCTACAATGAGCAGTTCTTC. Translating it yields CASSHVYNEQFF.

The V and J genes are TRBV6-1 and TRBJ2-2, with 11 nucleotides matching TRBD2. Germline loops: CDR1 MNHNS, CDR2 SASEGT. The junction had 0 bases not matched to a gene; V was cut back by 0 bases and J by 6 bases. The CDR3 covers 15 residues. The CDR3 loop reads CASSEASGGAGELFF. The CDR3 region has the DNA TGTGCCAGCAGTGAAGCTAGCGGGGGGGCCGGGGAGCTGTTTTTT.

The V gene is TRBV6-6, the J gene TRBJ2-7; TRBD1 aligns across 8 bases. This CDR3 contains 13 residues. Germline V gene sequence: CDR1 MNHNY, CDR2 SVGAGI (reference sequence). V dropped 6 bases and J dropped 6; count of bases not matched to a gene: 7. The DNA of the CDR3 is TGTGCCAGCAGCCCCGGACAGGGATTCGAGCAGTACTTC. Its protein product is CASSPGQGFEQYF.

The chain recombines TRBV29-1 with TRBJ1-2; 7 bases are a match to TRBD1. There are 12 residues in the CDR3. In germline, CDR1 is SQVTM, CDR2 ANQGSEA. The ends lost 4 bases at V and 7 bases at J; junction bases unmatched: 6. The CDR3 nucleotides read TGCAGCGTTGGTGAGGGGGCAGTTGGCTACACCTTC. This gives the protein CSVGEGAVGYTF.